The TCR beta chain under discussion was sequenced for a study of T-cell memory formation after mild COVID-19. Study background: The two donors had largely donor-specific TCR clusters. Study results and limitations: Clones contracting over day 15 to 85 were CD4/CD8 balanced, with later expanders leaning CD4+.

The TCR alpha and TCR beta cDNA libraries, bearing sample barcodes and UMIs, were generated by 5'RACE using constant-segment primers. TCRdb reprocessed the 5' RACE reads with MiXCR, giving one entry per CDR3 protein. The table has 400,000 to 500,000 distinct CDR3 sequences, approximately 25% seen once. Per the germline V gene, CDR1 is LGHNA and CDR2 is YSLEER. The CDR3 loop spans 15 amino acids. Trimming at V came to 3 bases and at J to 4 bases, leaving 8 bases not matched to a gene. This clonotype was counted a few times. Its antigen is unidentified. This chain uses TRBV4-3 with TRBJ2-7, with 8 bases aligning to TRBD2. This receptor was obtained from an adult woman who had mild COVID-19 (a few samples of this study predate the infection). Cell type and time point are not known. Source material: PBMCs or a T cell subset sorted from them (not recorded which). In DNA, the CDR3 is TGCGCCAGCAGCCAGGACAGCGGGAGTGCTTACGAGCAGTACTTC. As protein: CASSQDSGSAYEQYF.